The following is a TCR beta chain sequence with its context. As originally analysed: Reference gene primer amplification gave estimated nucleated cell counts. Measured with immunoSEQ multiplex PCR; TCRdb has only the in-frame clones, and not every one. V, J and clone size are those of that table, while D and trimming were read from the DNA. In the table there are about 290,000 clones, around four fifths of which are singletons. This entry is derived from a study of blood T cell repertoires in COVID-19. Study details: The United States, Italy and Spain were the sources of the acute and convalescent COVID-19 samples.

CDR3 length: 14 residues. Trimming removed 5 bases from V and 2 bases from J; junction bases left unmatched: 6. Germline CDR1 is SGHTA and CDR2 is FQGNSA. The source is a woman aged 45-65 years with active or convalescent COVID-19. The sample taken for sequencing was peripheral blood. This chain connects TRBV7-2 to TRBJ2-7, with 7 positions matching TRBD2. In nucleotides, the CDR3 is TGTGCCAGCAGCATCGGACTAGGAACCTACGAGCAGTACTTC. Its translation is CASSIGLGTYEQYF.